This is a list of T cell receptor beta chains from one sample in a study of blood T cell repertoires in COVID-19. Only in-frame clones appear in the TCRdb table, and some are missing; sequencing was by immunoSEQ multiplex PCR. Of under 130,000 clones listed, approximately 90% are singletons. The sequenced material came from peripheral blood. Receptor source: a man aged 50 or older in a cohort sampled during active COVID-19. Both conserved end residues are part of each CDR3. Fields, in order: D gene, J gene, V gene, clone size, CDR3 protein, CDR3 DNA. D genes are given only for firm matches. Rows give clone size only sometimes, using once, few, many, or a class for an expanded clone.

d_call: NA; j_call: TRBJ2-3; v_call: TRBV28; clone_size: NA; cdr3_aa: CASSRTPYPGDTQYF; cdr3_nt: TGTGCCAGCAGTCGGACACCCTACCCAGGGGATACGCAGTATTTT
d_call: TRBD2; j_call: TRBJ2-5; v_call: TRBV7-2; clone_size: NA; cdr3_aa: CASSFPNGGLPQETQYF; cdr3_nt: TGTGCCAGCAGCTTTCCGAACGGGGGACTACCCCAAGAGACCCAGTACTTC
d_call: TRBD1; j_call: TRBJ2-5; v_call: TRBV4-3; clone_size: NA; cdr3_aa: CASSQDRGRKTQYF; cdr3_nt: TGCGCCAGCAGCCAAGACAGGGGGCGAAAGACCCAGTACTTC
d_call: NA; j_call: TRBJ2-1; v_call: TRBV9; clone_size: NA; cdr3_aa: CASSVNDGSGEQFF; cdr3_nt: TGTGCCAGCAGCGTAAACGATGGAAGCGGTGAGCAGTTCTTC
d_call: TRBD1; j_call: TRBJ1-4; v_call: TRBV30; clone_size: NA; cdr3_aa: CALRRDRGNEKLFF; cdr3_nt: TGTGCCCTAAGAAGGGACAGGGGGAATGAAAAACTGTTTTTT
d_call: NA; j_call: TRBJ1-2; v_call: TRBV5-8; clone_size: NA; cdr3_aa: CASSPEVTYGYTF; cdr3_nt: TGTGCCAGCAGCCCGGAGGTAACCTATGGCTACACCTTC
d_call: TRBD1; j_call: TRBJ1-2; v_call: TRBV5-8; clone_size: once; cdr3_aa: CASSQGQTWGYTF; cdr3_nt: TGTGCCAGCAGCCAGGGACAGACGTGGGGCTACACCTTC
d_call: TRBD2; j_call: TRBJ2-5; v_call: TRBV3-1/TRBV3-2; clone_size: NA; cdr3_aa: CASSRQLAGGIQETQYF; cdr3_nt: TGTGCCAGCAGCCGTCAGCTAGCGGGGGGCATCCAAGAGACCCAGTACTTC
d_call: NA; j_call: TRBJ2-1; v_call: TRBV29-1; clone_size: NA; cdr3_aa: CSVSRGSSSYNEQFF; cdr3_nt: TGCAGCGTCTCGCGGGGATCGAGCTCCTACAATGAGCAGTTCTTC
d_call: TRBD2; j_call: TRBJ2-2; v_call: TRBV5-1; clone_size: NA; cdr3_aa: CASSLPPSGGASGELFF; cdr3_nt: TGCGCCAGCAGCTTACCGCCTAGCGGGGGGGCGTCCGGGGAGCTGTTTTTT
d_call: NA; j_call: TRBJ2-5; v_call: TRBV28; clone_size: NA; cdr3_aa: CASSLPRARQETQYF; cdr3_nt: TGTGCCAGCAGTCTGCCGAGGGCTCGCCAAGAGACCCAGTACTTC
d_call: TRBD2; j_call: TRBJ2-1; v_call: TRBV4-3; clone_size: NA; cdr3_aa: CASSQESGAYEQFF; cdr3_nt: TGCGCCAGCAGCCAAGAGAGCGGGGCCTATGAGCAGTTCTTC
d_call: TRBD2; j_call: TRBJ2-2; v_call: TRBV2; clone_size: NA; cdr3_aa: CASSPGLATGELFF; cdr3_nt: TGTGCCAGCAGTCCGGGACTAGCGACCGGGGAGCTGTTTTTT
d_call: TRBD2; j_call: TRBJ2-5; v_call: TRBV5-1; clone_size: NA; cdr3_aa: CASSSGLARETQYF; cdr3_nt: TGCGCCAGCAGCTCTGGACTAGCGAGGGAGACCCAGTACTTC
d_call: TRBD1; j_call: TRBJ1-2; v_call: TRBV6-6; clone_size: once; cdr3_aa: CASTQGTGQSGYTF; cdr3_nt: TGTGCCAGCACCCAAGGGACAGGGCAGAGTGGCTACACCTTC
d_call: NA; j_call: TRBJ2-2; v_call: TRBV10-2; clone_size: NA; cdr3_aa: CASSVAVSGAAGELFF; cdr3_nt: TGCGCCAGCAGTGTCGCCGTCTCAGGGGCCGCCGGGGAGCTGTTTTTT
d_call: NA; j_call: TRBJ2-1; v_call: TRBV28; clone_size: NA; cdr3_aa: CASSFNPSLRIWFF; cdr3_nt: TGTGCCAGCAGTTTTAATCCCTCCCTCAGAATTTGGTTCTTC
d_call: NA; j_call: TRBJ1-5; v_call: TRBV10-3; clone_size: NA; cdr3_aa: CASGGDSNQPQHF; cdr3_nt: TGTGCCTCCGGCGGGGATAGCAATCAGCCCCAGCATTTT
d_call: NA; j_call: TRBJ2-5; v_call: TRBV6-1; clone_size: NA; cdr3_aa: CASSEVSWDTEKTQYF; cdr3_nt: TGTGCCAGCAGTGAAGTTTCGTGGGACACCGAAAAGACCCAGTACTTC
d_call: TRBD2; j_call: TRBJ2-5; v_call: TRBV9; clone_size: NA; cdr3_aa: CASSVASGGQETQYF; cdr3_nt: TGTGCCAGCAGCGTGGCTAGCGGGGGACAAGAGACCCAGTACTTC
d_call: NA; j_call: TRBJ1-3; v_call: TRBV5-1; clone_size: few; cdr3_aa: CASSPGQYSGNTIYF; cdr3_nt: TGCGCCAGCAGCCCCGGACAGTATTCTGGAAACACCATATATTTT
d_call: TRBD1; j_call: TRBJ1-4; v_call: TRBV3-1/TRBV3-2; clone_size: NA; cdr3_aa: CASSKQGEGEKLFF; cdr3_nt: TGTGCCAGCAGTAAACAGGGGGAGGGTGAAAAACTGTTTTTT
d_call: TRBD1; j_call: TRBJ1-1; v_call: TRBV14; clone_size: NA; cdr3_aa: CASSQRTGGTTEAFF; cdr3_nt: TGTGCCAGCAGCCAACGGACAGGGGGAACGACTGAAGCTTTCTTT
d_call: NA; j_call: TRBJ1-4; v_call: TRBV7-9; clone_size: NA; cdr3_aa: CASSFRGWPNEKLFF; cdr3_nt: TGTGCCAGCAGCTTCAGGGGTTGGCCTAATGAAAAACTGTTTTTT
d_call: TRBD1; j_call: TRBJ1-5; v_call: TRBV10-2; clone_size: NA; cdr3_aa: CASSGRDRGDQPQHF; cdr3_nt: TGCGCCAGCAGTGGCAGGGACAGGGGTGATCAGCCCCAGCATTTT
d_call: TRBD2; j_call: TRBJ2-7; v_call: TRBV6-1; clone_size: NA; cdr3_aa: CASSQAIGLAGAYEQYF; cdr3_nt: TGTGCCAGCAGTCAAGCGATAGGCCTAGCGGGGGCTTACGAGCAGTACTTC
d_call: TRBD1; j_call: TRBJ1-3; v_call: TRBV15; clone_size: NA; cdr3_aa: CATSAPGQGSGNTIYF; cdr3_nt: TGTGCCACCAGCGCCCCGGGACAGGGTTCTGGAAACACCATATATTTT
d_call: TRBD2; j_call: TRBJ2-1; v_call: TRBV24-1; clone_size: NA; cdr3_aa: CATSDLVLGTTWEQFF; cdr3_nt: TGTGCCACCAGTGATTTAGTTCTTGGGACTACGTGGGAGCAGTTCTTC
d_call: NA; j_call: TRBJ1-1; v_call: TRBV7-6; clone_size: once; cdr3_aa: CASSLAAGAAGAFF; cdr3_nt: TGTGCCAGCAGCTTAGCGGCCGGAGCGGCTGGAGCTTTCTTT
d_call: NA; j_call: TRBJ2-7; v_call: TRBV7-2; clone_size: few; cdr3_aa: CASSVGFPYEQYF; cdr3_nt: TGTGCCAGCAGCGTCGGGTTTCCCTACGAGCAGTACTTC
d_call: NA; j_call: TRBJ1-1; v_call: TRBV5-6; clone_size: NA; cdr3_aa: CASSAGDTEAFF; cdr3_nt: TGTGCCAGCAGCGCAGGGGACACTGAAGCTTTCTTT
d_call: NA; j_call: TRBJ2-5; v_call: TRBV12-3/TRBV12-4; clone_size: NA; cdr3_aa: CASSLQQGNTQYF; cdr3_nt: TGTGCCAGCAGTTTACAGCAGGGTAACACCCAGTACTTC